This T cell receptor (beta chain) was documented in a study of blood T cell repertoires in COVID-19. Sequencing was performed with immunoSEQ multiplex PCR; in TCRdb, only in-frame clones are kept and a portion is missing. Of more than 450,000 clones detected, around 90% appear once; the ten largest clones hold around 0.7%. V was cut by 3 bases and J by 1 base, with 14 bases left in between. CDR1 is SGHRS and CDR2 is YFSETQ in the germline V gene. CDR3 length: 16 residues. The rearrangement links TRBV5-1 to TRBJ2-1, with D perhaps matching TRBD2 (7 bases). Sequences were obtained from PBMCs or T cells enriched from blood (not recorded which). The clonotype comes from a woman aged 18-35 years who had recovered from COVID-19. CDR3 amino acids: CASSSGRGASYNEQFF. As DNA, the CDR3 is TGCGCCAGCAGCTCCGGTCGGGGGGCTTCCTACAATGAGCAGTTCTTC.